This T cell receptor (beta chain) was sequenced during a study of CD8+ T cells in alopecia areata. The study's findings and limits: Mouse data revealed clearer TCR sharing than patient data did, a gap possibly tied to HLA. It was lesional scalp, especially alopecia totalis/universalis, that showed higher clonality than normal scalp.

This CDR3 is 14 amino acids long. V was clipped by 2 bases and J by 8 bases, with 16 bases between them. Germline CDR1 reads GTSNPN; CDR2 reads SVGIG (reference sequence). RNA was isolated and reverse transcribed to cDNA, the sequencing template. The data were produced by immunoSEQ multiplex PCR, yet TCRdb's version contains in-frame clones alone and is incomplete. The table lists some 150,000 clones, 40% to 65% of them singletons. Details on this clone: Its antigen is as yet unknown.

Peripheral blood, together with lesional scalp punch biopsies, was collected from alopecia areata patients. Cell sorting was applied to PBMCs, and CD4+ and CD8+ T cells were collected. The receptor was isolated from a human donor with alopecia areata. The chain has TRBV30 and TRBJ2-1; a possible D gene is TRBD2 (6 bases). The sequencing here drew on CD8+ T cells sorted from blood, taken at week 0. CDR3 sequence reads: CAWSRLASGDEQFF. The CDR3 bases are TGTGCCTGGAGTAGGCTAGCGTCTGGGGATGAGCAGTTCTTC.